This record concerns one TCR beta chain sequence. Its specificity is unknown. Use of 60 Vbeta and 13 Jbeta primers characterized the PCR. Data came from immunoSEQ multiplex PCR; TCRdb stores just in-frame clones and leaves some out. The sample records around 64,000 clones, roughly 87% being singletons. The data were obtained in a study of cytomegalovirus exposure and HLA in healthy donors. Study-level points and caveats: Near-uniform donor sequencing depth was presumed by presence/absence analyses.

Germline CDR1 reads ENHRY; CDR2 reads SYGVKD. CDR3 length: 16 residues. Trimming removed 7 bases from V and 4 bases from J; junction bases left unmatched: 12. The chain carries TRBV10-3 and TRBJ2-3; 9 bases match TRBD2. Input material: PBMCs. This clonotype was sampled from a female donor in good health and CMV-seronegative. CDR3 in DNA: TGTGCCATCAATATACAGGCGGGAGGGCCTTCAGATACGCAGTATTTT. Encoded protein: CAINIQAGGPSDTQYF.